This T cell receptor beta chain was captured by sequencing in a study of blood T cell repertoires in COVID-19. As for the study in general: The United States, Italy and Spain were the sources of the acute and convalescent COVID-19 samples. PBMCs, B-cell-depleted T cells, or T cells provided the cDNA or gDNA that made up the material.

In the authors' methods: Nucleated cell number was recorded as an estimate derived from reference gene primer amplification. Produced via immunoSEQ multiplex PCR; TCRdb's table is partial and in-frame only. V and J calls and clone size are those listed in that table; D and trimming were worked out from the DNA. The repertoire holds 120,000 to 150,000 clones, approximately 90% seen once, with approximately 0.98% in the top ten. Germline loops: CDR1 SGHKS, CDR2 YYEKEE (reference sequence). The V gene lost 4 bases and the J gene lost 15 bases, with 23 bases spanning the gap. The CDR3 length is 14 residues.

The source is a woman in her forties or fifties with acute or convalescent COVID-19. The V call is TRBV5-5, the J call TRBJ2-1; a possible D gene is TRBD1 (6 bases). Sequenced sample: peripheral blood. CDR3 sequence (DNA): TGTGCCAGCAGCCGGAACACCGATTGGGACATCTGGTTCTTC. This encodes CASSRNTDWDIWFF.